The source of this T cell receptor (beta chain) is a study of T cell clonality in common variable immunodeficiency. General study findings and limits: Fewer deletions and N-nucleotide insertions were reportedly seen in common variable immunodeficiency TCR beta sequences. CVID subjects showed higher TCRbeta clonality than healthy controls.

In this sample, this clone turned up many times. Its antigen is not identified. The CDR3 is cut off 3 residues early in the read; its end comes from the germline J gene. The V gene's germline CDR1 is LNHDA and CDR2 SQIVND (reference sequence). V shed 5 bases, J shed 2 bases, and the junction held 7 bases outside the gene matches. The CDR3 totals 16 residues. TCRdb keeps only in-frame clones here, not all; method: immunoSEQ multiplex PCR. Singletons are absent from the sample, which has fewer than 25,000 clones. The chain combines TRBV19 with TRBJ2-1; 9 nucleotides agree with TRBD2. This clonotype originated in a human donor with common variable immunodeficiency. The sequenced sample was peripheral blood mononuclear cells. CDR3: CASSLHSGSTYNEQFF. The part of the CDR3 DNA that was read is TGTGCCAGTAGTCTCCATAGCGGGAGCACCTACAATGAG.